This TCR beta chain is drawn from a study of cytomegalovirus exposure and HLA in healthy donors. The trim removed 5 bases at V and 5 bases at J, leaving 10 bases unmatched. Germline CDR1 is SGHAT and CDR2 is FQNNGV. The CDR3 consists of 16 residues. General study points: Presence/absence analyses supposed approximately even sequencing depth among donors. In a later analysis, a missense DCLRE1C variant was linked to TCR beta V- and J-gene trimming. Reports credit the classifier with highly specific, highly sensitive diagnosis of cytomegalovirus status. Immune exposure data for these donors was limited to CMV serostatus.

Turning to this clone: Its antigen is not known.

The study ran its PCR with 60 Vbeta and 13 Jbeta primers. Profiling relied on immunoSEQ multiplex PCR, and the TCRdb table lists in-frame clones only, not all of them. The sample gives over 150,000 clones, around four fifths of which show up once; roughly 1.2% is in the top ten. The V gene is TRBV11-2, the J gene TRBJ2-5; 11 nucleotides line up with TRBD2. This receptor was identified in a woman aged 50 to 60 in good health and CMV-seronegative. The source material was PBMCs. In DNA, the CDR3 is TGTGCCAGCAGCCGTACAATTAGCGGGGGGGCGGAGACCCAGTACTTC. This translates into CASSRTISGGAETQYF.